This record covers a single T cell receptor beta chain. The antigen is undetermined. V was clipped by 2 bases and J by 2 bases, with 10 bases between them. The CDR3 is 15 amino acids. Germline CDR1 reads MDHEN; CDR2 reads SYDVKM. This entry comes from a study of T-cell reconstitution after alpha-beta-depleted transplantation in children. Broader study findings: The origin of alpha-beta T cells about two months after transplant was reportedly several hundred expanded graft clones.

As it was prepared, the TCRbeta library received unique molecular identifiers. TCRdb processed the PCR reads anew with MiXCR; each CDR3 protein has one entry. The repertoire has fewer than 700,000 distinct CDR3 sequences, 10% to 15% of them found once; the top ten carry about 2.2%. This clonotype originated in a male patient younger than 18 who had a stem cell transplant for acute myeloid leukemia, so the T cells may come from the graft donor. This chain joins TRBV28 and TRBJ2-1; D uncertain. The specimen comprised PBMCs, mostly from graft donor cells, sampled 360 days after TCRalphabeta/CD19-depleted stem cell transplant. CDR3 in DNA: TGTGCCAGCAGTTTAACCCCGTCGGCCTACAATGAGCAGTTCTTC. Its translation: CASSLTPSAYNEQFF.